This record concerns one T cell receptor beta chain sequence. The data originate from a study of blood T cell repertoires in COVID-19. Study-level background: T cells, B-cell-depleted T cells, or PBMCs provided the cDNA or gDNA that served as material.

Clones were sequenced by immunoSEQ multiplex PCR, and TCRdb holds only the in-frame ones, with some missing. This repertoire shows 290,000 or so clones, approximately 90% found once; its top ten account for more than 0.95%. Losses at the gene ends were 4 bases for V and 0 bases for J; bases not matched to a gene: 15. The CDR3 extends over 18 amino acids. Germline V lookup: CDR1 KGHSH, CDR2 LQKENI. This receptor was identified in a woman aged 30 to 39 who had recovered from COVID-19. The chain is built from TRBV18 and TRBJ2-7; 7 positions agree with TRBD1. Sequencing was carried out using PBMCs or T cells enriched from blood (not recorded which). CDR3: CASSRERQGPFLSYEQYF. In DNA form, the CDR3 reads TGTGCCAGCTCACGCGAACGACAGGGTCCCTTCCTCTCCTACGAGCAGTACTTC.